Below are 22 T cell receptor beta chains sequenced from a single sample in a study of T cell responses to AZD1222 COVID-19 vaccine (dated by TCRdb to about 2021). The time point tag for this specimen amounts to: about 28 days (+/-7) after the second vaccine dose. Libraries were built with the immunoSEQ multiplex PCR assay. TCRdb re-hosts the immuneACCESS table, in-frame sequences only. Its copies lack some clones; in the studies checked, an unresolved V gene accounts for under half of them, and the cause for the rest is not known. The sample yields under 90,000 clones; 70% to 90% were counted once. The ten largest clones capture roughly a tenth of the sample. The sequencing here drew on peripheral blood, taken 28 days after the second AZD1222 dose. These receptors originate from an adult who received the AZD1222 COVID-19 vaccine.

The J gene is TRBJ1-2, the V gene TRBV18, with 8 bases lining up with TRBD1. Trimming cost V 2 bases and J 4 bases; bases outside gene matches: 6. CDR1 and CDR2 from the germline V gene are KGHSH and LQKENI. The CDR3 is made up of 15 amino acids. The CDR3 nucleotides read TGTGCCAGCTCACCAGGACAGGGCTCCTTCTATGGCTACACCTTC. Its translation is CASSPGQGSFYGYTF.

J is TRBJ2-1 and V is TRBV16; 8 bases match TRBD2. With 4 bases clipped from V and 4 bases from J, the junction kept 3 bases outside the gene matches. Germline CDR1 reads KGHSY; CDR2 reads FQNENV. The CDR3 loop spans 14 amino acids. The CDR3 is CASSLSGGYNEQFF. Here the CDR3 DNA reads TGTGCCAGCAGCCTCAGCGGGGGTTACAATGAGCAGTTCTTC.

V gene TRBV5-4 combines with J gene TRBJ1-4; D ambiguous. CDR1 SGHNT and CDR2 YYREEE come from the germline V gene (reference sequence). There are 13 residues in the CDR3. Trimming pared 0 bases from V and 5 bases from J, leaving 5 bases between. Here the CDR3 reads CASSLVSNEKLFF. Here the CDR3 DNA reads TGTGCCAGCAGCTTGGTCTCCAATGAAAAACTGTTTTTT.

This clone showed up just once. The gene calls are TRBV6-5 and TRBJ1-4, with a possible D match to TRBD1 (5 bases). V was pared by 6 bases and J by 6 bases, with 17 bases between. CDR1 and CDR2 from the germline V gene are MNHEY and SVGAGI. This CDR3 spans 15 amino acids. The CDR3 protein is CASRQTQGRHEKLFF. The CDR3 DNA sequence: TGTGCCAGCAGACAAACTCAGGGAAGGCATGAAAAACTGTTTTTT.

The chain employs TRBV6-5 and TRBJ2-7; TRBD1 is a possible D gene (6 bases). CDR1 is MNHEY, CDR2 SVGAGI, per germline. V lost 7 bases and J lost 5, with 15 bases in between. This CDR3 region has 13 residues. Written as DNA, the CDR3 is TGTGCCAGCATTGGGCAGGGGTCCCACGAGCAGTACTTC. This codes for CASIGQGSHEQYF.

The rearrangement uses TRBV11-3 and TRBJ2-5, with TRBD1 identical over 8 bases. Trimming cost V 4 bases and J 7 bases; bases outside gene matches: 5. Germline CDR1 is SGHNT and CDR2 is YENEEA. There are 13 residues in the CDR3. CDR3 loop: CASSSTGVGTQYF. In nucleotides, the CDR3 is TGTGCCAGCAGCTCGACAGGGGTAGGGACCCAGTACTTC.

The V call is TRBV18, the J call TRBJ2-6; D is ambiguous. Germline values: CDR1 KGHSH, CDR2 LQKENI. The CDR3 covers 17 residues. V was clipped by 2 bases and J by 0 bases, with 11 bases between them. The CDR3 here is CASSPGIRASGANVLTF. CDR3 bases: TGTGCCAGCTCACCAGGTATCCGGGCCTCTGGGGCCAACGTCCTGACTTTC.

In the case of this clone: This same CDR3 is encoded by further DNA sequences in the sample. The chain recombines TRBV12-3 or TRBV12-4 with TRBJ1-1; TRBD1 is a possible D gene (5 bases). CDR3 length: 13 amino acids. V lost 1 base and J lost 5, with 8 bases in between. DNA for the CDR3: TGTGCCAGCAGTTTAGTGGGGGGAACTGAAGCTTTCTTT. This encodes CASSLVGGTEAFF.

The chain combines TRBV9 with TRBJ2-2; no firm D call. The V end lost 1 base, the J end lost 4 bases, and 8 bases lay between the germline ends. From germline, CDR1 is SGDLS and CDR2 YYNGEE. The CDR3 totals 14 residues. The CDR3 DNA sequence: TGTGCCAGCAGCGTAATAGCCCGCACCGGGGAGCTGTTTTTT. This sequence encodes CASSVIARTGELFF.

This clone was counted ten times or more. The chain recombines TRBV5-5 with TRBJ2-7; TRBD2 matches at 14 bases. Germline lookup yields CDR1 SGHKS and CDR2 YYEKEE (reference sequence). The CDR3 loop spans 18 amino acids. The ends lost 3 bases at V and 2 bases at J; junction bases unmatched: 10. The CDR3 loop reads CASSSGLAGATNTYEQYF. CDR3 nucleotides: TGTGCCAGCAGCTCGGGACTAGCGGGGGCCACAAATACCTACGAGCAGTACTTC.

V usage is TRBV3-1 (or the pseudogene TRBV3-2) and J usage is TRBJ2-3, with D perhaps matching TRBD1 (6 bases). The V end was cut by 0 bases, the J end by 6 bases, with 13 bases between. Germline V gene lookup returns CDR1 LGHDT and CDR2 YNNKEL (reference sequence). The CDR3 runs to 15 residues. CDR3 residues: CASSQEAGGRDTQYF. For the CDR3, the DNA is TGTGCCAGCAGCCAAGAGGCTGGGGGCAGGGATACGCAGTATTTT.

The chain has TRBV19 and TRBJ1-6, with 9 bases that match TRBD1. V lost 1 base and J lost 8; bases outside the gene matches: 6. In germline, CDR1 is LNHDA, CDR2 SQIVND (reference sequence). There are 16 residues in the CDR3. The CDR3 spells CASSIGGQGIDSPLHF. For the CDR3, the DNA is TGTGCCAGTAGTATAGGGGGACAGGGTATTGATTCACCCCTCCACTTT.

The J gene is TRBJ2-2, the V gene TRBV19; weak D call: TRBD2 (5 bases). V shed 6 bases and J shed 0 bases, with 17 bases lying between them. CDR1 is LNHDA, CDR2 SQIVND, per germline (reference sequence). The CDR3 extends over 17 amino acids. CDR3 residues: CASRIRTEASNTGELFF. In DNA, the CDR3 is TGTGCCAGTAGAATCAGGACGGAGGCTTCGAACACCGGGGAGCTGTTTTTT. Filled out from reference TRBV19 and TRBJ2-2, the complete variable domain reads DGGITQSPKYLFRKEGQNVTLSCEQNLNHDAMYWYRQDPGQGLRLIYYSQIVNDFQKGDIAEGYSVSREKKESFPLTVTSAQKNPTAFYLCASRIRTEASNTGELFFGEGSRLTVL.

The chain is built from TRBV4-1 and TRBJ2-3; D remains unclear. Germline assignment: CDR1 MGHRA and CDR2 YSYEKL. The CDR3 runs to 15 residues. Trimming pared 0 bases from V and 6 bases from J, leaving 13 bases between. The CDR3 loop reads CASSQDGVAGDTQYF. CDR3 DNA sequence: TGCGCCAGCAGCCAAGATGGGGTAGCCGGCGATACGCAGTATTTT.

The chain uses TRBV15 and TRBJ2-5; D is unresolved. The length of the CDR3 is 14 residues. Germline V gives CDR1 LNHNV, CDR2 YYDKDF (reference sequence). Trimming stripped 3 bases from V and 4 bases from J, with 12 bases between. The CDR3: CATSSRIPPETQYF. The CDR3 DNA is TGTGCCACCAGCAGTCGCATACCGCCAGAGACCCAGTACTTC.

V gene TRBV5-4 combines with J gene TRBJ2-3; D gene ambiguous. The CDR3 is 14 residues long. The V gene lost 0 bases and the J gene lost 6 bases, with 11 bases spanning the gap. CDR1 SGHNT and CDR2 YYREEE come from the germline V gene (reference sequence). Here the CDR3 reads CASSLVSARDTQYF. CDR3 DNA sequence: TGTGCCAGCAGCTTGGTTTCCGCAAGGGATACGCAGTATTTT.

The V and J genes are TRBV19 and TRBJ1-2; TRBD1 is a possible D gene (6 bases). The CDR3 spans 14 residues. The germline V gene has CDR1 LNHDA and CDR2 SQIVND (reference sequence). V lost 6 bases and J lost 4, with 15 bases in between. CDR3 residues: CASRGQGGLYGYTF. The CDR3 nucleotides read TGTGCCAGTAGAGGACAAGGGGGGCTCTATGGCTACACCTTC.

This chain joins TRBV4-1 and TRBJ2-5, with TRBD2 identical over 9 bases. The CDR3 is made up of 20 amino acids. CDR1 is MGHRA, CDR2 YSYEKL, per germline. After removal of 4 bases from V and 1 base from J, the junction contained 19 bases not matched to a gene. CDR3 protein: CASSRAPVGLASGAQETQYF. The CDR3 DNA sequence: TGCGCCAGCAGCCGAGCCCCAGTCGGATTGGCTAGCGGGGCCCAAGAGACCCAGTACTTC.

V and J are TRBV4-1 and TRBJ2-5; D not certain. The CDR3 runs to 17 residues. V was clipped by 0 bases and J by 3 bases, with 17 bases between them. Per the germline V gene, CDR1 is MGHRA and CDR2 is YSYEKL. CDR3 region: CASSQDGRAAKKETQYF. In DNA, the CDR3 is TGCGCCAGCAGCCAAGATGGCCGGGCAGCGAAGAAAGAGACCCAGTACTTC.

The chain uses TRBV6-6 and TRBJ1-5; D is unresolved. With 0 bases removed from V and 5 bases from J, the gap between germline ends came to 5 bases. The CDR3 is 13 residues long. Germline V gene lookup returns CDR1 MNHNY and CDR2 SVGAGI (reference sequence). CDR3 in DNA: TGTGCCAGCAGTTACTCGGAACATCAGCCCCAGCATTTT. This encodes CASSYSEHQPQHF.

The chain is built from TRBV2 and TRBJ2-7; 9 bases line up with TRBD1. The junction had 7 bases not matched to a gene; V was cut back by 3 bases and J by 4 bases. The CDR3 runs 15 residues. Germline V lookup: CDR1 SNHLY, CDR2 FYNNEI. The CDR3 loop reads CASSDQDRGGYEQYF. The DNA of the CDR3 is TGTGCCAGCAGTGACCAGGACAGGGGCGGGTACGAGCAGTACTTC.

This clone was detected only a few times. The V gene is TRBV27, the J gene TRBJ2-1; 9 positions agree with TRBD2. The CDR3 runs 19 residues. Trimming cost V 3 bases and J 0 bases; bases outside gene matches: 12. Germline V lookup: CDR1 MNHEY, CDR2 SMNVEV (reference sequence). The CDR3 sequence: CASSFFGRGGTFSYNEQFF. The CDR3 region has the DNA TGTGCCAGCAGTTTTTTCGGGCGGGGGGGGACTTTCTCCTACAATGAGCAGTTCTTC.